The clone carrying this TCR beta chain was counted between two and nine times. No antigen is known for it. This entry is derived from a study of cytomegalovirus exposure and HLA in healthy donors. General study points: At a 0.05 false discovery rate, a later analysis found 16,951 TCR beta sequences to be associated with HLA alleles.

Vbeta (60) and Jbeta (13) primers were used in the PCR. Sequenced by immunoSEQ multiplex PCR; TCRdb stores in-frame clones only, minus some. The sample shows roughly 92,000 clones, 6% to 9% of them seen only once. This CDR3 is 14 amino acids long. V was clipped by 1 base and J by 0 bases, with 5 bases between them. CDR1 and CDR2 from the germline V gene are SGHVS and FQNEAQ. This chain joins TRBV7-8 and TRBJ2-3; D is ambiguous. The sample taken for sequencing was PBMCs. The source of this sequence is a man aged 50 to 60 in good health and CMV-seronegative. DNA for the CDR3: TGTGCCAGCAGCTTAGGAGTTAGCACAGATACGCAGTATTTT. This translates into CASSLGVSTDTQYF.